The clone carrying this TCR beta chain was observed a few times. Its specificity is unknown. The sample is drawn from a study of shared clonotypes between healthy human individuals. Study context: Per donor, CD8 memory used one plate, CD8 naive used two, CD4 memory used three and CD4 naive used three.

The study's findings and limits: Generation of non-shared clonotypes was less probable than generation of clonotypes shared by all four donors.

The authors loaded around 190 ng DNA, tens of thousands of T cell genomes, into sorted-subset replicate PCRs. Measured with immunoSEQ multiplex PCR; TCRdb has only the in-frame clones, and not every one. The data contain over a million clones, approximately 68% of them singletons. With V trimmed by 10 bases and J by 13 bases, 8 bases remained unmatched. The germline V gene has CDR1 MNHNS and CDR2 SASEGT. This CDR3 is 12 amino acids long. The authors divided CD4+ cells into CD45RA+ naive and CD45RA-negative memory subsets. The sequence was collected from a man aged 18 to 29 in good health. Sample: memory CD4+ T cells sorted from blood. Subset meaning: CD45RA-negative fraction. The genes are TRBV6-1 and TRBJ1-6, with 9 nucleotides matching TRBD1. The CDR3 DNA reads as TGTGCCATCACGGCGGGACAGGGTCCCCTCCACTTT. Residues: CAITAGQGPLHF.